The sequence of this TCR beta chain was determined in a study of beta chain features in type 1 diabetes. Study-wide results and limits: There was a moderate but significant shortening of TCRB CDR3s in all four CD4+ subsets of Type 1 diabetes patients. Fewer insertions but more deletions were seen at VDJ junctions in type 1 diabetes patients.

In regard to this clone: Its antigen is not identified.

Of the isolated RNA, all was reverse transcribed, and so the sequenced material was expressed TCRB transcripts. The repertoire was sequenced with immunoSEQ multiplex PCR; TCRdb's copy has only in-frame clones and lacks some. The sample lists almost 350,000 clones, around 8% seen once, with roughly 0.44% in the top ten. Germline V gene sequence: CDR1 SGHNT, CDR2 YYREEE (reference sequence). Trimming took 4 bases from V and 10 from J, leaving 15 bases between them. The CDR3 loop spans 13 amino acids. The chain has TRBV5-4 and TRBJ2-1; D is possibly TRBD2 (6 bases). The receptor was derived from a woman between 18 and 29 years old in good health. Sequencing was performed on central memory CD4+ T cells from blood. CDR3 loop: CASSQERLAEQFF. CDR3 sequence (DNA): TGTGCCAGCAGCCAAGAGCGTCTAGCGGAGCAGTTCTTC.